This TCR beta chain appears in the sequencing data of a study of cytomegalovirus exposure and HLA in healthy donors. PCR employed 60 Vbeta and 13 Jbeta primers. The data were produced by immunoSEQ multiplex PCR, yet TCRdb's version contains in-frame clones alone and is incomplete. The sample yields about 200,000 clones, 75% to 90% seen once. CDR1 and CDR2 from the germline V gene are SNHLY and FYNNEI. The CDR3 consists of 17 residues. Overall study results and limits: The authors confirmed in vitro that a few CMV-associated chains were specific for CMV antigens.

This clone was found a few times. Its antigen is not identified. One junction end disagrees with the germline gene, perhaps due to a read error. The clonotype originates from a woman aged 25 to 39 in good health and CMV-seronegative. The chain carries TRBV2 and TRBJ2-3; TRBD2 might be the D (6 bases). The specimen was PBMCs. The CDR3 spells CASREGTGLRGTDTQYF. Here the CDR3 DNA reads TGTGCCAGCAGGGAAGGCACGGGCCTCCGGGGGACAGATACGCAGTATTTT.